The 17 T cell receptor beta chains listed next were all sequenced from one sample in a study of vaccination effects on CD4 cells after COVID-19. Expansion of antigen-specific CD4+ T cells with viral peptide pools was carried out by the ViraFEST assay before sequencing. Cells that had been cultured for 10 days were the source of isolated CD4+ T cells. Documented for the person is a PCR-confirmed SARS-CoV-2 infection occurring between March and December 2020. Their antigen targets remain unknown. Profiled with immunoSEQ multiplex PCR; TCRdb holds only in-frame clones, not every one. The sample yields roughly 70,000 clones, over 65% seen once. Sequenced material: CD4+ T cells from PBMCs cultured with HIV peptides, taken before COVID-19 vaccination. Subset indicated: HIV-1 Nef peptide pool negative control/reference culture. The receptors derive from a human donor who had a prior SARS-CoV-2 infection.

The rearrangement joins TRBV5-6 to TRBJ2-7; D not resolved. Germline assignment: CDR1 SGHDT and CDR2 YYEEEE. CDR3 length equals 14 residues. V gave up 1 base and J gave up 2 bases, with 10 bases separating them. CDR3 in amino acids: CASSLLGVTYEQYF. In DNA form, the CDR3 reads TGTGCCAGCAGCTTGCTAGGCGTTACCTACGAGCAGTACTTC.

The CDR3 here is CASSSLDTQYF. DNA of the CDR3: TGCGCCAGCAGTAGTCTCGATACGCAGTATTTT. The chain joins TRBV5-1 to TRBJ2-3; no clear D gene. The CDR3 runs 11 residues. V gave up 5 bases and J gave up 6 bases, with 7 bases separating them. Germline CDR1 is SGHRS and CDR2 is YFSETQ.

This clone is a singleton in its sample. The chain uses TRBV9 and TRBJ2-4; 15 bases match TRBD2. J was trimmed by 0 bases and V by 4 bases; bases with no gene match: 8. CDR3 size: 19 residues. Per the germline V gene, CDR1 is SGDLS and CDR2 is YYNGEE. This CDR3 reads CASSPRTSGGALAKNIQYF. DNA of the CDR3: TGTGCCAGCAGCCCCCGGACTAGCGGGGGGGCCTTAGCCAAAAACATTCAGTACTTC.

The chain couples TRBV27 to TRBJ2-1; the D is unclear. V was shortened by 8 bases and J by 2 bases, with 7 bases between the two germline ends. The CDR3 is made up of 12 amino acids. In germline, CDR1 is MNHEY, CDR2 SMNVEV (reference sequence). The CDR3 sequence: CASWSPYNEQFF. For the CDR3, the DNA is TGTGCCAGCTGGTCTCCCTACAATGAGCAGTTCTTC.

In its sample, this clone was seen once. This sequence joins TRBV4-2 and TRBJ2-2; the match to TRBD2 covers 11 bases. Germline V gives CDR1 LGHNA, CDR2 YNFKEQ. Trimming removed 6 bases from V and 4 bases from J; junction bases left unmatched: 10. The CDR3 runs 17 residues. The CDR3 sequence: CASSSTLAGGSTGELFF. CDR3 DNA sequence: TGTGCCAGCAGTTCTACTCTAGCGGGAGGTAGCACCGGGGAGCTGTTTTTT.

This clone was picked up a small number of times. The rearrangement links TRBV6-5 to TRBJ2-7; unclear D gene. V was pared by 1 base and J by 6 bases, with 13 bases between. CDR1 and CDR2 (germline): MNHEY, SVGAGI. The CDR3 totals 14 residues. CDR3 nucleotides: TGTGCCAGCAGTTACTTGATTGGGAAGGGCGAGCAGTACTTC. It specifies CASSYLIGKGEQYF.

The chain links TRBV4-3 to TRBJ1-1; no clear D. Trimming left V 8 bases short and J 4 bases short, with 14 bases between. The length of the CDR3 is 13 residues. Germline V lookup: CDR1 LGHNA, CDR2 YSLEER. The CDR3 DNA is TGCGCCAGCTCCCCCCAGGTACGCACTGAAGCTTTCTTT. It encodes CASSPQVRTEAFF.

As for this clone: A read error may account for a junction end that differs from germline. The V call is TRBV6-1, the J call TRBJ2-7; TRBD2 matches 8 bases. Germline assignment: CDR1 MNHNS and CDR2 SASEGT. The CDR3 extends over 14 amino acids. CDR3 in amino acids: CASSKAGVRYEQYF. The CDR3 DNA reads TGTGCCAGCAGTAAAGCGGGAGTAAGGTACGAGCAGTACTTC.

The V gene is TRBV10-1, the J gene TRBJ1-5, with 12 positions matching TRBD1. Germline CDR1 WNHNN, CDR2 SYGVQD (reference sequence). J gave up 4 bases and V 6 bases, and 10 bases lay outside the gene matches. CDR3 size: 17 residues. The DNA for the CDR3 is TGCGCCAGCAGGGAAGAATCGGGACAGGGGGCTAATCAGCCCCAGCATTTT. Amino acids: CASREESGQGANQPQHF.

This chain joins TRBV2 and TRBJ1-5; D might be TRBD1 (6 bases). The germline V gene encodes CDR1 SNHLY and CDR2 FYNNEI. The length of the CDR3 is 15 residues. Trimming took off 3 bases at V and 2 bases at J, with 11 bases between the two ends. DNA for the CDR3: TGTGCCAGCAGTGAGGGCAGGGGCGGCAATCAGCCCCAGCATTTT. It yields the protein CASSEGRGGNQPQHF. The whole variable domain, filled in from reference TRBV2 and TRBJ1-5, reads EPEVTQTPSHQVTQMGQEVILRCVPISNHLYFYWYRQILGQKVEFLVSFYNNEISEKSEIFDDQFSVERPDGSNFTLKIRSTKLEDSAMYFCASSEGRGGNQPQHFGDGTRLSIL.

This chain links TRBV11-3 with TRBJ2-7; D call uncertain. Per the germline V gene, CDR1 is SGHNT and CDR2 is YENEEA. Trimming removed 3 bases from V and 9 bases from J, with 12 bases in between. This CDR3 spans 12 amino acids. The CDR3 coding sequence is TGTGCCAGCAGCTTTGGCAGCCAATGGCAGTACTTC. Protein product: CASSFGSQWQYF.

The rearrangement links TRBV9 to TRBJ2-2; 13 nucleotides align to TRBD2. Germline CDR1 is SGDLS and CDR2 is YYNGEE. The CDR3 has 16 amino acids. With 3 bases clipped from V and 5 bases from J, the junction kept 4 bases outside the gene matches. The CDR3 sequence is CASSGLAGGGTGELFF. The CDR3 bases are TGTGCCAGCAGCGGACTAGCGGGAGGAGGTACCGGGGAGCTGTTTTTT.

This clone turned up a few times. In DNA form, the CDR3 reads TGTGCCAGTAGTATAGTTTTCTACTACAATGAGCAGTTCTTC. Its protein product is CASSIVFYYNEQFF. V and J are TRBV19 and TRBJ2-1; D is unresolved. This CDR3 is 14 amino acids long. V shed 1 base and J shed 3 bases, with 7 bases lying between them. The germline V gene encodes CDR1 LNHDA and CDR2 SQIVND (reference sequence). The whole variable domain, filled in from reference TRBV19 and TRBJ2-1, reads DGGITQSPKYLFRKEGQNVTLSCEQNLNHDAMYWYRQDPGQGLRLIYYSQIVNDFQKGDIAEGYSVSREKKESFPLTVTSAQKNPTAFYLCASSIVFYYNEQFFGPGTRLTVL.

This rearrangement joins TRBV5-4 to TRBJ1-1; D unresolved. The CDR3 sequence is 14 residues long. Germline V gives CDR1 SGHNT, CDR2 YYREEE (reference sequence). Trimming removed 1 base from V and 4 bases from J, with 11 bases in between. CDR3 sequence (DNA): TGTGCCAGCAGCTTGAGACGGGAGGCCACTGAAGCTTTCTTT. It specifies CASSLRREATEAFF. Full variable domain (outside the CDR3, taken from reference TRBV5-4 and TRBJ1-1): ETGVTQSPTHLIKTRGQQVTLRCSSQSGHNTVSWYQQALGQGPQFIFQYYREEENGRGNFPPRFSGLQFPNYSSELNVNALELDDSALYLCASSLRREATEAFFGQGTRLTVV.

This chain links TRBV10-3 with TRBJ1-6; D unresolved. CDR3 length: 12 residues. CDR1 and CDR2 from the germline V gene are ENHRY and SYGVKD. V was shortened by 6 bases and J by 8 bases, with 8 bases between the two germline ends. This CDR3 is CAISQRDSPLHF. In DNA form, the CDR3 reads TGTGCCATCAGCCAAAGGGATTCACCCCTCCACTTT.

The gene calls are TRBV21-1 and TRBJ2-2; the DNA was not compared with TRBD1, the D call given in the table. TRBV21-1 is shown as a pseudogene. The CDR3 is 19 residues long. The CDR3: CASSKALLGDRVNTGELFF. CDR3 sequence (DNA): TGTGCCAGCAGCAAAGCGCTTCTCGGGGACAGGGTGAACACCGGGGAGCTGTTTTTT.

CDR3 coding DNA: TGTGCCACCAGTGAAGGGACAGGGGAGACGGTAGAGCAGTACTTC. The encoded protein is CATSEGTGETVEQYF. The genes are TRBV24-1 and TRBJ2-7, with 10 bases that match TRBD1. J was trimmed by 7 bases and V by 4 bases; bases with no gene match: 9. Per germline, CDR1 KGHDR and CDR2 SFDVKD. This CDR3 comprises 15 residues.